A single sample gave rise to the 9 T cell receptor beta chains below, sequenced in a study of human T cells and chemical hapten exposure. MiXCR was run by TCRdb on the 5' RACE reads, yielding one entry per CDR3 protein. The repertoire holds 120,000 to 150,000 distinct CDR3 sequences, with approximately 4% as singletons. Unfractionated whole blood served as the source for total RNA extraction. All receptors derive from a female donor in good health.

This clonotype was counted only a few times. This chain links TRBV2 with TRBJ1-5, with TRBD1 matching over 8 bases. The CDR3 has 16 amino acids. From germline, CDR1 is SNHLY and CDR2 FYNNEI. Trimming removed 5 bases from V and 0 bases from J; junction bases left unmatched: 6. The CDR3 is CASSRRQGYSNQPQHF. As DNA, the CDR3 is TGTGCCAGCAGTAGGAGACAGGGGTATAGCAATCAGCCCCAGCATTTT. Filled out from reference TRBV2 and TRBJ1-5, the complete variable domain reads EPEVTQTPSHQVTQMGQEVILRCVPISNHLYFYWYRQILGQKVEFLVSFYNNEISEKSEIFDDQFSVERPDGSNFTLKIRSTKLEDSAMYFCASSRRQGYSNQPQHFGDGTRLSIL.

This clonotype was detected only a few times. V and J are TRBV5-1 and TRBJ2-3; TRBD1 aligns across 10 bases. CDR1 and CDR2 (germline): SGHRS, YFSETQ. V was pared by 3 bases and J by 8 bases, with 9 bases of the junction left unmatched. The CDR3 extends over 15 amino acids. The CDR3 reads CASSSGTGESGTQYF. The CDR3 DNA is TGCGCCAGCAGCTCCGGGACAGGGGAGTCGGGTACGCAGTATTTT.

This clonotype has a count of ten or more. V is TRBV12-3 or TRBV12-4 and J is TRBJ1-1; 9 nucleotides line up with TRBD1. The CDR3 runs to 14 residues. V lost 5 bases and J lost 11; bases outside the gene matches: 12. The CDR3 region is CASSPNYRGRQAFF. CDR3 bases: TGTGCCAGCAGTCCCAACTACAGGGGGCGCCAGGCTTTCTTT.

Ten or more counts support this clonotype. V usage is TRBV5-5 and J usage is TRBJ1-1; TRBD1 matches 7 bases. The germline V gene has CDR1 SGHKS and CDR2 YYEKEE (reference sequence). The CDR3 is 15 amino acids. Trimming cost V 4 bases and J 1 base; bases outside gene matches: 7. CDR3 sequence (DNA): TGTGCCAGCAGCCGATCGGACAGGACGAACACTGAAGCTTTCTTT. Protein: CASSRSDRTNTEAFF.

This clonotype was counted many times. The rearrangement links TRBV29-1 to TRBJ2-1, with TRBD1 matching over 8 bases. The trim removed 3 bases at V and 5 bases at J, leaving 6 bases unmatched. The V gene's germline CDR1 is SQVTM and CDR2 ANQGSEA. The CDR3 is 14 residues long. CDR3 amino acids: CSVDSTGGNNEQFF. In DNA, the CDR3 is TGCAGCGTTGATTCCACAGGGGGGAACAATGAGCAGTTCTTC.

This clonotype was seen ten or more times. The chain uses TRBV5-6 and TRBJ2-3; no clear D gene. V dropped 0 bases and J dropped 0 bases, with 8 bases sitting between them. Germline V CDR1 and CDR2: SGHDT, YYEEEE. The CDR3 length is 15 residues. The CDR3: CASSLGLDSTDTQYF. The DNA of the CDR3 is TGTGCCAGCAGCTTGGGGTTGGACAGCACAGATACGCAGTATTTT.

This clonotype occurred many times. This chain connects TRBV11-2 to TRBJ1-3, with a weak D call TRBD1 (5 bases). The CDR3 covers 16 residues. Germline V lookup: CDR1 SGHAT, CDR2 FQNNGV. V was clipped by 2 bases and J by 2 bases, with 13 bases between them. The CDR3 reads CASSLFRQGPGNTIYF. The DNA of the CDR3 is TGTGCCAGCAGCTTATTCCGCCAGGGCCCTGGAAACACCATATATTTT.

In its sample, this clonotype was seen many times. The V and J genes are TRBV20-1 and TRBJ2-3, with D perhaps matching TRBD2 (7 bases). CDR1 and CDR2 from the germline V gene are DFQATT and SNEGSKA (reference sequence). V lost 6 bases, J lost 1 base, and 20 bases lay in between. This CDR3 has 16 residues. The CDR3 region is CSARRGAGARTDTQYF. CDR3 nucleotide sequence: TGCAGTGCCAGGAGGGGGGCGGGGGCCCGCACAGATACGCAGTATTTT.

This clonotype has a count of ten or more. The chain employs TRBV12-5 and TRBJ1-5, with no clear D. The CDR3 consists of 12 residues. Between the trimmed V and J ends, which lost 2 bases and 11 bases, there was a span of 10 bases. The germline V gene has CDR1 LGHNT and CDR2 FRNRAP. CDR3 in amino acids: CASGLRGLAQHF. CDR3 sequence (DNA): TGTGCTAGTGGTTTGAGAGGGTTGGCCCAGCATTTT.